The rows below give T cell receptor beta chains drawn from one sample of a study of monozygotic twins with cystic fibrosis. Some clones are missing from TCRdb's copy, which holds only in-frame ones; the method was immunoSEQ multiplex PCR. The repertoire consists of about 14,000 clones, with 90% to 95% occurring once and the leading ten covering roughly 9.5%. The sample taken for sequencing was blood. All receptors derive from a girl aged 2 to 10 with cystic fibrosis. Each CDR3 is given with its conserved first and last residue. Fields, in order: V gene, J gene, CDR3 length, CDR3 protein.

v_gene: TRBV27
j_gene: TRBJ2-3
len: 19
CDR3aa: CASSSTSGRARVGTDTQYF

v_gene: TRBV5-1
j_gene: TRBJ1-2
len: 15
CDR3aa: CASSSPGGREYGYTF

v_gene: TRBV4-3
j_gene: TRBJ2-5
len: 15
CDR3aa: CASSPWGGIGETQYF

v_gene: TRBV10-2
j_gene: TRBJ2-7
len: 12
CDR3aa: CASSSSSYEQYF

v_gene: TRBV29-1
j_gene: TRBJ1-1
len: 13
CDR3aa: CSVYVGRRTEAFF

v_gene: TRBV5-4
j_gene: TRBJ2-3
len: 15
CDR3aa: CASSFGGGRSDTQYF

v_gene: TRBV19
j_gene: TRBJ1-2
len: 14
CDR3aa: CASSRDDSFGGYTF

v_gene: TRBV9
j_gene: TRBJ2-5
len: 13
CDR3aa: CASSGTGVETQYF

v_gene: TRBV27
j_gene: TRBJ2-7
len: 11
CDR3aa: CASSWGSEQYF

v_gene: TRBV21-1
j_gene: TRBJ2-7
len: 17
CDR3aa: CASSKEVEDRDYYEQYF

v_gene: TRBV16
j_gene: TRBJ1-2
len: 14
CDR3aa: CASSQNRRDYGYTF

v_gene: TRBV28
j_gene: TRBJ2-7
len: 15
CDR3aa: CASSLPSGLHHEQYF

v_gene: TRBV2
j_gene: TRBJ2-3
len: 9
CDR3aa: CASGDTQYF

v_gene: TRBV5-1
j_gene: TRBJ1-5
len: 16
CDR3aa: CASSLAELGPNQPQHF

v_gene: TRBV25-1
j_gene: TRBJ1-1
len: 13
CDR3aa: CASSERWATEAFF

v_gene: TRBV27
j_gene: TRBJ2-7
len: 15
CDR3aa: CANASSRTSGIKQYF

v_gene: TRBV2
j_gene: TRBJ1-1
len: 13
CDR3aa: CASSEEVNTEAFF

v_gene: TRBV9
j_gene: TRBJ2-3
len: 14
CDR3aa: CASSVLVYTDTQYF

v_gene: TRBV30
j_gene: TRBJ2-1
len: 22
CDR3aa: CAWNPGLAGVLGLELDYNEQFF

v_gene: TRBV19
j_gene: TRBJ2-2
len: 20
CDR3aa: CASSIENPEPWAQNTGELFF

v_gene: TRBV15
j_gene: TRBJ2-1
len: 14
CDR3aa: CASMGLAGKNEQFF

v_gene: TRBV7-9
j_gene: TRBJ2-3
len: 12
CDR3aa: CAAGSLTDTQYF

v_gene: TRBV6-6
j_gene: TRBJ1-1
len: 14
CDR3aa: CASSYNRLDTEAFF

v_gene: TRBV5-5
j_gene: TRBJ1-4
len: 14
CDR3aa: CASSGAATNEKLFF

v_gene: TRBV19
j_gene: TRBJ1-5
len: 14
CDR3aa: CASMGQVFSQPQHF

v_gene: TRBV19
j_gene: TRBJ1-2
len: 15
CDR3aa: CASSIDRDGSYGYTF

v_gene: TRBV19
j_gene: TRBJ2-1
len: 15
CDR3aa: CASSIGAGGRGEQFF